This entry lists 2 T cell receptor beta chains sequenced from one sample in a study of T cell responses to AZD1222 COVID-19 vaccine. The method was immunoSEQ multiplex PCR; TCRdb's version includes in-frame clones alone and lacks a portion of them. The sample contains about 180,000 clones, 92% of which appear only once. Material: peripheral blood, obtained 28 days after the second AZD1222 dose. All receptors derive from an adult who received the AZD1222 COVID-19 vaccine.

The J gene is TRBJ1-2, the V gene TRBV28; 7 nucleotides line up with TRBD1. There are 13 residues in the CDR3. Losses at the gene ends were 6 bases for V and 7 bases for J; bases not matched to a gene: 8. The germline CDR1 and CDR2 sequences are MDHEN and SYDVKM. CDR3 sequence (DNA): TGTGCCAGCAGGAGGACAGGAATCTCTGGCTACACCTTC. Translation gives CASRRTGISGYTF.

The chain recombines TRBV4-1 with TRBJ2-1, with a weak D call TRBD2 (7 bases). The CDR3 consists of 16 residues. The ends were cut back, 1 base at V and 6 bases at J, with 16 bases in the middle. Germline CDR1 reads MGHRA; CDR2 reads YSYEKL. The DNA for the CDR3 is TGCGCCAGCAGCCAAGCGCCGGGGGGACACCCCAATGAGCAGTTCTTC. Translated: CASSQAPGGHPNEQFF.